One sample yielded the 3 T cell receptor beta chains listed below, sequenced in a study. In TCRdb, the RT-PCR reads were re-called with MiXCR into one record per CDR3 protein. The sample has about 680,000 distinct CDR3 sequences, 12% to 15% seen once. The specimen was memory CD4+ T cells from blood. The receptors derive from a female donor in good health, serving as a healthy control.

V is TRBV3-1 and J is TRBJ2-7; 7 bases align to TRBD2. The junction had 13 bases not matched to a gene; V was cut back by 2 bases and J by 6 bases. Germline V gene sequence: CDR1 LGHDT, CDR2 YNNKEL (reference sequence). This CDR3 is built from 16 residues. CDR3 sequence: CASSQSDAGVFSEQYF. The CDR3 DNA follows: TGTGCCAGCAGCCAATCAGATGCGGGAGTATTCTCCGAGCAGTACTTC.

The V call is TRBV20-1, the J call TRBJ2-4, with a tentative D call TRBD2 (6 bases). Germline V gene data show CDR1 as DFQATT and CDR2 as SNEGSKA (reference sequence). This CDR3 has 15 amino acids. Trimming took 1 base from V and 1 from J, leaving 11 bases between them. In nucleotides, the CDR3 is TGCAGTGCTAGAGTTCGGGGGTCGGCCAAAAACATTCAGTACTTC. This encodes CSARVRGSAKNIQYF.

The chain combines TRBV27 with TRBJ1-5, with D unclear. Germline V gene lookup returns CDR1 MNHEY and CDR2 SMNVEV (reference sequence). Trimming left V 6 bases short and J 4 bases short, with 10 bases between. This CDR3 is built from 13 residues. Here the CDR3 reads CASRRNRNQPQHF. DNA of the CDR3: TGTGCCAGCAGGCGTAACAGAAATCAGCCCCAGCATTTT.